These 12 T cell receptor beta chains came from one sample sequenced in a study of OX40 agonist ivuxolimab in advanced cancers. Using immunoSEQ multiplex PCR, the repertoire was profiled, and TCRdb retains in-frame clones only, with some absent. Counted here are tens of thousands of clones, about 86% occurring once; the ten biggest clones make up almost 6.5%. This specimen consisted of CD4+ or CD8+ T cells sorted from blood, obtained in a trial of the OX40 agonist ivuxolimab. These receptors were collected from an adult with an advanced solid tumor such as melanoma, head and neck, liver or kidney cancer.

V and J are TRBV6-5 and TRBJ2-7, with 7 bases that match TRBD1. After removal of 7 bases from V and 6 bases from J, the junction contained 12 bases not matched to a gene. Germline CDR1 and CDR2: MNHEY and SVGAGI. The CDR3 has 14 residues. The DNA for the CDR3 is TGTGCCAGCAACCCTGACAGGGAGTTTGGCGAGCAGTACTTC. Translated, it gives CASNPDREFGEQYF.

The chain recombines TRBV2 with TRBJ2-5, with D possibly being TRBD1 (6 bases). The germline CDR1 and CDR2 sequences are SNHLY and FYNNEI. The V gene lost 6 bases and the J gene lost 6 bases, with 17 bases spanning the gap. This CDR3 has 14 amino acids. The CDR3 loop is CASSDTGIAQTQYF. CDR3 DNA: TGTGCCAGCAGCGATACAGGGATCGCGCAGACCCAGTACTTC.

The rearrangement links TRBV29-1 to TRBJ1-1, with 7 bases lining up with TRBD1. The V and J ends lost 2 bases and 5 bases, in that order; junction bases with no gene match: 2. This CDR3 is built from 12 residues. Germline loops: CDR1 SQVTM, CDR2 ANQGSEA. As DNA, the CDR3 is TGCAGCGTTGAACAGGGGGAGACTGAAGCTTTCTTT. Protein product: CSVEQGETEAFF.

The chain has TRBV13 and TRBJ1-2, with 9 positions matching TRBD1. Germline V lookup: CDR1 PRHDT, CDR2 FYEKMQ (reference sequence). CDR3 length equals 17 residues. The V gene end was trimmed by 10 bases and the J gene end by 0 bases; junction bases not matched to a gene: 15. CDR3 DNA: TGTGCCATACCCACCTCGACAGGGGGGGAAGCTAACTATGGCTACACCTTC. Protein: CAIPTSTGGEANYGYTF.

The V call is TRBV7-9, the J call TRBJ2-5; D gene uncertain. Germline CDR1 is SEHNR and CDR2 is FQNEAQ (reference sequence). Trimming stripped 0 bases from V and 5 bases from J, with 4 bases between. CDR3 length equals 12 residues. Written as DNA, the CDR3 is TGTGCCAGCAGCTTAGCGACGGAGACCCAGTACTTC. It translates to CASSLATETQYF.

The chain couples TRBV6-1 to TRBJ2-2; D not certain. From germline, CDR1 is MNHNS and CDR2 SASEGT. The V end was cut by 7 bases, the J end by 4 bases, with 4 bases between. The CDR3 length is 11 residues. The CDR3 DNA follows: TGTGCCAGCACGGGCACCGGGGAGCTGTTTTTT. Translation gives CASTGTGELFF.

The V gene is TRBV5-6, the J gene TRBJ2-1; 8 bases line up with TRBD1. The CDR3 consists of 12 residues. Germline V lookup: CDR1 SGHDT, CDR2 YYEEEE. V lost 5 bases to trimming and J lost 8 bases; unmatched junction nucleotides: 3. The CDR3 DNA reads TGTGCCAGCAGTCAGGGGGCTGATGAGCAGTTCTTC. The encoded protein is CASSQGADEQFF.

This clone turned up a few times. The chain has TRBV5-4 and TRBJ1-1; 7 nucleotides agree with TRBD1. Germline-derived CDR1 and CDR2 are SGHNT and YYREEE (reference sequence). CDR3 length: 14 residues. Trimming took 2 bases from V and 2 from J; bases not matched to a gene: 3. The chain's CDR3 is CASSFSGGNTEAFF. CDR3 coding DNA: TGTGCCAGCAGCTTCTCAGGGGGAAACACTGAAGCTTTCTTT.

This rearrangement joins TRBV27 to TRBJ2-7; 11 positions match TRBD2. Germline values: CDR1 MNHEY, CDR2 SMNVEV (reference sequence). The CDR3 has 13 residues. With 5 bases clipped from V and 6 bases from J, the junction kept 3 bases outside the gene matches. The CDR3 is CASSLAGGSEQYF. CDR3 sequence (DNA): TGTGCCAGCAGTCTAGCGGGAGGTAGCGAGCAGTACTTC.

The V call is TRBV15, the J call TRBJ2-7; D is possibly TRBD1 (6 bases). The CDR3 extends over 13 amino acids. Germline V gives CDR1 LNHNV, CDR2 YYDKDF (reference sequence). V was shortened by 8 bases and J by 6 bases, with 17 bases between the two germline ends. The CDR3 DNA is TGTGCCACCGACGGTGACAGGTCAGGCGAGCAGTACTTC. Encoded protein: CATDGDRSGEQYF.

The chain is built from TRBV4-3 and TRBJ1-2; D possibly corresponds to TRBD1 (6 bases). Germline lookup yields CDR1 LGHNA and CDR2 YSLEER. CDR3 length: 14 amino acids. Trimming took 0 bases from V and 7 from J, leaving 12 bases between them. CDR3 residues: CASSQDLGGAGYTF. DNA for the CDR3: TGCGCCAGCAGCCAAGATCTAGGGGGAGCTGGCTACACCTTC.

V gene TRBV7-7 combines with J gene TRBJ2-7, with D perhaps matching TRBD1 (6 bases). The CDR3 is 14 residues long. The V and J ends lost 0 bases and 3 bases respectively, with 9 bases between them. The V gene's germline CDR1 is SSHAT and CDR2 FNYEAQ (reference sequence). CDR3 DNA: TGTGCCAGCAGCTTAGCCCTAGGGGGCTACGAGCAGTACTTC. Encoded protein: CASSLALGGYEQYF.